The T cell receptor (beta chain) under discussion was sequenced for a study of T cell responses to AZD1222 COVID-19 vaccine. Generated by immunoSEQ multiplex PCR, the TCRdb table keeps only in-frame clones and is missing some. The data show under 150,000 clones, with 85% to 90% seen just once and 1.5% to 2% held by the top ten. V lost 1 base to trimming and J lost 7 bases, with 16 bases between them. The germline V gene has CDR1 LGHDT and CDR2 YNNKEL (reference sequence). This CDR3 has 15 residues. The sequence came from an adult who received the AZD1222 COVID-19 vaccine. This chain joins TRBV3-1 (or the pseudogene TRBV3-2) and TRBJ2-5; no firm D call. The specimen was peripheral blood, collected 28 days after the second AZD1222 dose. The CDR3 reads CASSQGQAPLVTQYF. Here the CDR3 DNA reads TGTGCCAGCAGCCAAGGCCAGGCTCCTCTGGTGACCCAGTACTTC.